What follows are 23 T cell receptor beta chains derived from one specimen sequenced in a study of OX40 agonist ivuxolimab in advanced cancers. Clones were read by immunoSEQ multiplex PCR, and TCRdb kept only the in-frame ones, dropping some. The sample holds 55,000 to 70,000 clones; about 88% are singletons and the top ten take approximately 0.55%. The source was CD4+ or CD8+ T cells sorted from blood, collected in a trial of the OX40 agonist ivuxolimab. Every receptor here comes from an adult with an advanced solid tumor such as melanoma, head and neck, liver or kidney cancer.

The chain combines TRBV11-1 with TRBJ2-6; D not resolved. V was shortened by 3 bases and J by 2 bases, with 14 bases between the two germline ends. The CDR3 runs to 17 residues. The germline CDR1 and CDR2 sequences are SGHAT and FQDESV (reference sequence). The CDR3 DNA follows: TGTGCCAGCAGCTTGTCTGGACCAGACGCTGGGGCCAACGTCCTGACTTTC. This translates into CASSLSGPDAGANVLTF.

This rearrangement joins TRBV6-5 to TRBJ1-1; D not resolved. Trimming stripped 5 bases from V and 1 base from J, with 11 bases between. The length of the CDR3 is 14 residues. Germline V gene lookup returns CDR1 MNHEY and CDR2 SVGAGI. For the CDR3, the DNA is TGTGCCAGCAGTCCTATCGGGGAGAACACTGAAGCTTTCTTT. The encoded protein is CASSPIGENTEAFF.

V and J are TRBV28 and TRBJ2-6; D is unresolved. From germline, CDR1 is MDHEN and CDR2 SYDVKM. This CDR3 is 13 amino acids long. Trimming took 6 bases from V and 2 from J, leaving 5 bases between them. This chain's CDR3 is CASRLPGANVLTF. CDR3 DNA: TGTGCCAGCAGGCTACCTGGGGCCAACGTCCTGACTTTC. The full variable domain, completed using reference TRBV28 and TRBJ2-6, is DVKVTQSSRYLVKRTGEKVFLECVQDMDHENMFWYRQDPGLGLRLIYFSYDVKMKEKGDIPEGYSVSREKKERFSLILESASTNQTSMYLCASRLPGANVLTFGAGSRLTVL.

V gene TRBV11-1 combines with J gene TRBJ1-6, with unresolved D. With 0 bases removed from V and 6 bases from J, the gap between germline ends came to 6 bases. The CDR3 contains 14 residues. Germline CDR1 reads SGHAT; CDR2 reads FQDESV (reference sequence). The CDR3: CASSLAPTNSPLHF. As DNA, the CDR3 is TGTGCCAGCAGCTTAGCCCCGACTAATTCACCCCTCCACTTT.

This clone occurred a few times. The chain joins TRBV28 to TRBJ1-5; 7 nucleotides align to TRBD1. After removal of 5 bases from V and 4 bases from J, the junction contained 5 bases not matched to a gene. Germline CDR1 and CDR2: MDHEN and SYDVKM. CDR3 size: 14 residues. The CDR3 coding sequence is TGTGCCAGCAGTCTCCGGGACAGAAATCAGCCCCAGCATTTT. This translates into CASSLRDRNQPQHF.

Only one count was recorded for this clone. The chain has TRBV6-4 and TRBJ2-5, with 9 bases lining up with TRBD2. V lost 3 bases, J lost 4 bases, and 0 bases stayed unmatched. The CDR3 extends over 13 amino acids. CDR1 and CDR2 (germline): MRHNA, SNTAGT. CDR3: CASSELAGETQYF. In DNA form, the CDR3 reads TGTGCCAGCAGTGAACTAGCGGGAGAGACCCAGTACTTC.

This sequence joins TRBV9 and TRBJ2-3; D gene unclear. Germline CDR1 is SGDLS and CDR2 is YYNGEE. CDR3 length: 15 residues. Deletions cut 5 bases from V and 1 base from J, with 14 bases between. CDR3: CASSQDSMGTDTQYF. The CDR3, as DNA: TGTGCCAGCAGTCAGGATTCGATGGGCACAGATACGCAGTATTTT.

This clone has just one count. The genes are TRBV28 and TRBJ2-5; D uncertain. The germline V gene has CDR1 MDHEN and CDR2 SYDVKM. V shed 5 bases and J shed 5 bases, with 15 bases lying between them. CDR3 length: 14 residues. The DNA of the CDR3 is TGTGCCAGCAGTAGTGCTGCCTCCTCGGAGACCCAGTACTTC. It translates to CASSSAASSETQYF.

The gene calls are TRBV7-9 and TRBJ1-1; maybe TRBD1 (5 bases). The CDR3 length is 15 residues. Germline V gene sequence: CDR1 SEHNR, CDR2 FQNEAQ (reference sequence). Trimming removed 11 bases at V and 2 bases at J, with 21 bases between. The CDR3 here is CASQTQGSLNTEAFF. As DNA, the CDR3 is TGTGCCTCCCAGACCCAGGGTTCCCTTAACACTGAAGCTTTCTTT.

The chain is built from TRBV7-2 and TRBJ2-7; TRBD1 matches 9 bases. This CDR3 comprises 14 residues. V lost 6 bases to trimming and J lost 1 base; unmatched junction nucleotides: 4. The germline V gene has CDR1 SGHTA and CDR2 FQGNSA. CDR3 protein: CASSPQGASYEQYF. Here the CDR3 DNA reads TGTGCCAGCAGTCCACAGGGGGCTTCCTACGAGCAGTACTTC.

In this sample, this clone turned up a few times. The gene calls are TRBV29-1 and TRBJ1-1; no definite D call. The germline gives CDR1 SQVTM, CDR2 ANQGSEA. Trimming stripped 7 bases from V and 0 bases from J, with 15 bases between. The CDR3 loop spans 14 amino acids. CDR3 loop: CSAGRQTMNTEAFF. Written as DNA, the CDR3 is TGCAGCGCTGGGCGGCAGACCATGAACACTGAAGCTTTCTTT.

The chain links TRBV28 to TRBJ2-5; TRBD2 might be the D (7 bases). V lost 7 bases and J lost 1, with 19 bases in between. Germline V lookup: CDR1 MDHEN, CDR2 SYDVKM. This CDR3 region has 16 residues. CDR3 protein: CASTYQGRAVQETQYF. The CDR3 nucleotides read TGTGCCAGCACTTATCAGGGGAGGGCAGTCCAAGAGACCCAGTACTTC.

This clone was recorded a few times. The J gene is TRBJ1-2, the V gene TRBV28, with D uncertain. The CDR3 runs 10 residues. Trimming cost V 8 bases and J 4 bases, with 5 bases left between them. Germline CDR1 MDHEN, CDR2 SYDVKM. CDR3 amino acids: CASGPYGYTF. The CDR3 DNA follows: TGTGCCAGCGGTCCCTATGGCTACACCTTC.

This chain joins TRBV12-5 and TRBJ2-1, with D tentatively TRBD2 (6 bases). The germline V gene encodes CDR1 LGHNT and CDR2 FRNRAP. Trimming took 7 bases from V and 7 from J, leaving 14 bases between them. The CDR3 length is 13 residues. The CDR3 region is CASVPPGANEQFF. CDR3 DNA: TGTGCTAGTGTCCCCCCGGGAGCGAATGAGCAGTTCTTC.

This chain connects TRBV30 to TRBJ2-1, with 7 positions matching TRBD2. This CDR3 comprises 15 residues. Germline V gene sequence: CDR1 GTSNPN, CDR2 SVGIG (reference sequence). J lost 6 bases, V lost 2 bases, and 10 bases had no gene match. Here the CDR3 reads CAWSHRTRSGNEQFF. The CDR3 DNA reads TGTGCCTGGAGTCATAGGACTAGATCGGGCAATGAGCAGTTCTTC.

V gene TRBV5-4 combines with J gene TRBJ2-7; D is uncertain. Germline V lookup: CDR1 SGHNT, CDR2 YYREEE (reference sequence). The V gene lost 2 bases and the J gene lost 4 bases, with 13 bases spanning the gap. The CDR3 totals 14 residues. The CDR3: CASSLGLWGYEQYF. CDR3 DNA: TGTGCCAGCAGCTTAGGGTTGTGGGGATACGAGCAGTACTTC.

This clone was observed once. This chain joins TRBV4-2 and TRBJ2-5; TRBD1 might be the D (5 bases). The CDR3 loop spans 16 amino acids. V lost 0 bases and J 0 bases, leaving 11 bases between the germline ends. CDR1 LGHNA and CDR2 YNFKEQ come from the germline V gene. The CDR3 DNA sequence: TGTGCCAGCAGCCAAGAAAGGGCAGGGTACCAAGAGACCCAGTACTTC. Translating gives CASSQERAGYQETQYF.

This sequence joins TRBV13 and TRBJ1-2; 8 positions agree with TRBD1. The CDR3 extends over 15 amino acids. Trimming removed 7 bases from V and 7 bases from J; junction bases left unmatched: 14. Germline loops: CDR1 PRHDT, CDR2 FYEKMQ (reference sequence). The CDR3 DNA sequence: TGTGCCAGCACCCTCACTGGGCAGGGGGCGCGTGGCTACACCTTC. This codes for CASTLTGQGARGYTF.

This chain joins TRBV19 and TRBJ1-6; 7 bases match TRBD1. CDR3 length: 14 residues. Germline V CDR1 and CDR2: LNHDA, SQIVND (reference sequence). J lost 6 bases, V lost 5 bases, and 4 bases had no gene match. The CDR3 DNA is TGTGCCAGTAGTGCGGGACAGAGTAATTCACCCCTCCACTTT. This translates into CASSAGQSNSPLHF.

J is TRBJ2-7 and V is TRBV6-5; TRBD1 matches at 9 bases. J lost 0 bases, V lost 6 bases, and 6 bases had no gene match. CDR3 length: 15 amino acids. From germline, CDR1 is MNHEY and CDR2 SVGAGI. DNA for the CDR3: TGTGCCAGCAGCCGAACGACAGGGGGCTCCTACGAGCAGTACTTC. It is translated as CASSRTTGGSYEQYF.

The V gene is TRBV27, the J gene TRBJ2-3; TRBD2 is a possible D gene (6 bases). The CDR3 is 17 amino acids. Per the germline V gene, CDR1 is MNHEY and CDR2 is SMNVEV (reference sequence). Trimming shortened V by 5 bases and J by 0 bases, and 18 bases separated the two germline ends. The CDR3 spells CASSGSSAQASTDTQYF. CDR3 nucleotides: TGTGCCAGCAGTGGGTCTAGCGCTCAAGCTAGCACAGATACGCAGTATTTT.

The CDR3 DNA reads as TGTGCCAGCAGCTACAGATGGGACTACACAGATACGCAGTATTTT. This codes for CASSYRWDYTDTQYF. This chain joins TRBV7-2 and TRBJ2-3, with 7 bases lining up with TRBD2. V was clipped by 4 bases and J by 2 bases; unmatched bases: 6. Germline assignment: CDR1 SGHTA and CDR2 FQGNSA. This CDR3 has 15 residues.

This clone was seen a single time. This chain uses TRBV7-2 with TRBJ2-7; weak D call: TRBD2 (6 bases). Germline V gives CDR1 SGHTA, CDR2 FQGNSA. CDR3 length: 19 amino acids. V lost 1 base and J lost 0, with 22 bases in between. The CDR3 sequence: CASSLGGLGRGRHSYEQYF. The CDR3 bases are TGTGCCAGCAGCTTAGGGGGTTTGGGGCGGGGCCGACACTCCTACGAGCAGTACTTC. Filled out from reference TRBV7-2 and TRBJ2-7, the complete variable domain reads GAGVSQSPSNKVTEKGKDVELRCDPISGHTALYWYRQSLGQGLEFLIYFQGNSAPDKSGLPSDRFSAERTGGSVSTLTIQRTQQEDSAVYLCASSLGGLGRGRHSYEQYFGPGTRLTVT.